The next 18 T cell receptor beta chains were all read from a single sample in a study of shared clonotypes between healthy human individuals. Assay used: immunoSEQ multiplex PCR; TCRdb lists only in-frame clones, some missing. The top ten hold over 1% of the sample, which has 1.4 million to 1.5 million clones, approximately 97% seen once. Sequencing input: naive CD4+ T cells sorted from blood. Subset denoted: CD45RA+ positively selected. These receptors were obtained from a man aged 25-45 years in good health.

The V call is TRBV10-3, the J call TRBJ2-7; 13 nucleotides line up with TRBD2. Germline V gene sequence: CDR1 ENHRY, CDR2 SYGVKD. The CDR3 extends over 18 amino acids. V lost 6 bases and J lost 2; bases outside the gene matches: 13. The CDR3 here is CAISPGTSGIVGAYEQYF. DNA of the CDR3: TGTGCCATCAGCCCCGGGACTAGCGGGATAGTGGGCGCCTACGAGCAGTACTTC.

V usage is TRBV10-3 and J usage is TRBJ2-5; D unresolved. The J call may be in error: the DNA end matches TRBJ2-7 better. CDR1 is ENHRY and CDR2 is SYGVKD in the germline V gene. The length of the CDR3 is 13 residues. CDR3 sequence reads: CAISGATAYEQYF. CDR3 nucleotide sequence: TGTGCCATCAGTGGGGCCACGGCCTACGAGCAGTACTTC.

This clone was counted a single time. V and J are TRBV15 and TRBJ2-6; a possible D gene is TRBD2 (5 bases). The CDR3 runs to 17 residues. Germline loops: CDR1 LNHNV, CDR2 YYDKDF (reference sequence). V was shortened by 0 bases and J by 3 bases, with 12 bases between the two germline ends. CDR3 amino acids: CATSREAGRGGANVLTF. In DNA form, the CDR3 reads TGTGCCACCAGCAGAGAGGCGGGCCGGGGTGGGGCCAACGTCCTGACTTTC. The full variable domain, with the rest looked up from reference TRBV15 and TRBJ2-6, is DAMVIQNPRYQVTQFGKPVTLSCSQTLNHNVMYWYQQKSSQAPKLLFHYYDKDFNNEADTPDNFQSRRPNTSFCFLDIRSPGLGDTAMYLCATSREAGRGGANVLTFGAGSRLTVL.

V gene TRBV6-5 combines with J gene TRBJ2-7; 8 bases fit TRBD1. V lost 5 bases to trimming and J lost 0 bases; unmatched junction nucleotides: 6. The CDR3 extends over 15 amino acids. Germline V gene data show CDR1 as MNHEY and CDR2 as SVGAGI. The CDR3 DNA follows: TGTGCCAGCAGTAGGACAGGGCGAAGCTCCTACGAGCAGTACTTC. Amino acids: CASSRTGRSSYEQYF.

The V call is TRBV29-1, the J call TRBJ1-2, with D perhaps TRBD1 (5 bases). The CDR3 runs 16 residues. The germline V and J ends were trimmed by 0 bases and 5 bases, with 19 bases remaining between them. Germline assignment: CDR1 SQVTM and CDR2 ANQGSEA. The CDR3 loop is CSVEDRGGGRSYGYTF. CDR3 DNA sequence: TGCAGCGTTGAAGACCGGGGGGGTGGCAGGAGTTATGGCTACACCTTC.

The V and J genes are TRBV25-1 and TRBJ2-7, with 7 bases identical to TRBD2. Germline assignment: CDR1 MGHDK and CDR2 SYGVNS. This CDR3 has 14 residues. Unmatched junction bases numbered 11, after V lost 5 bases and J lost 7 bases. CDR3 DNA: TGTGCCAGCAGTATTGGGGCGGGAGCGGCTGAGCAGTACTTC. This sequence encodes CASSIGAGAAEQYF.

CDR3 coding DNA: TGTGCCAGCAGTGAAATCGGGGCTAGCGCCTACAATGAGCAGTTCTTC. The encoded protein is CASSEIGASAYNEQFF. The chain couples TRBV6-1 to TRBJ2-1; possible D gene TRBD2, 6 bases. In germline, CDR1 is MNHNS, CDR2 SASEGT. Trimming stripped 2 bases from V and 2 bases from J, with 13 bases between. This CDR3 has 16 residues.

The chain uses TRBV11-2 and TRBJ2-1; D not certain. V lost 7 bases and J lost 2, with 9 bases in between. CDR3 size: 13 residues. CDR1 and CDR2 (germline): SGHAT, FQNNGV. The CDR3 here is CASMLQTYNEQFF. The DNA for the CDR3 is TGTGCCAGCATGCTACAGACCTACAATGAGCAGTTCTTC. The whole variable domain, filled in from reference TRBV11-2 and TRBJ2-1, reads EAGVAQSPRYKIIEKRQSVAFWCNPISGHATLYWYQQILGQGPKLLIQFQNNGVVDDSQLPKDRFSAERLKGVDSTLKIQPAKLEDSAVYLCASMLQTYNEQFFGPGTRLTVL.

The chain uses TRBV5-6 and TRBJ2-2, with 7 bases lining up with TRBD2. Germline CDR1 reads SGHDT; CDR2 reads YYEEEE. The V gene end was trimmed by 0 bases and the J gene end by 1 base; junction bases not matched to a gene: 6. The length of the CDR3 is 17 residues. The CDR3 here is CASSLAREGLNTGELFF. CDR3 bases: TGTGCCAGCAGCTTGGCCAGGGAGGGCCTGAACACCGGGGAGCTGTTTTTT.

The chain recombines TRBV9 with TRBJ2-5; a possible D gene is TRBD1 (5 bases). CDR3 size: 14 residues. The germline V gene has CDR1 SGDLS and CDR2 YYNGEE. The V end was cut by 3 bases, the J end by 4 bases, with 13 bases between. The CDR3 DNA reads as TGTGCCAGCAGCGCTCAGGGTACCTCAGAGACCCAGTACTTC. It translates to CASSAQGTSETQYF.

This clone was seen a single time. The chain carries TRBV18 and TRBJ2-5; D uncertain. Between the trimmed V and J ends, which lost 6 bases and 4 bases, there was a span of 6 bases. The CDR3 extends over 11 amino acids. CDR1 KGHSH and CDR2 LQKENI come from the germline V gene. The CDR3 is CASSDSETQYF. The CDR3 DNA reads TGTGCCAGCTCCGATTCAGAGACCCAGTACTTC.

The rearrangement uses TRBV29-1 and TRBJ1-2, with D maybe TRBD1 (6 bases). CDR1 and CDR2 from the germline V gene are SQVTM and ANQGSEA. V was clipped by 7 bases and J by 6 bases, with 18 bases between them. The CDR3 is 13 amino acids. In DNA, the CDR3 is TGCAGCGCTCCAATCGACAGGTGGGATGGCTACACCTTC. This codes for CSAPIDRWDGYTF.

The gene calls are TRBV6-1 and TRBJ2-2, with 8 bases lining up with TRBD1. The J segment lost 4 bases and the V segment lost 1 base, leaving 14 bases of the junction unmatched. The CDR3 sequence is 19 residues long. CDR1 and CDR2 from the germline V gene are MNHNS and SASEGT. The CDR3 loop is CASSEVGWGTGAFTGELFF. In DNA form, the CDR3 reads TGTGCCAGCAGTGAAGTAGGGTGGGGGACAGGTGCCTTCACCGGGGAGCTGTTTTTT.

This chain uses TRBV6-5 with TRBJ2-2; D is ambiguous. This CDR3 is 12 amino acids long. V lost 7 bases and J 6 bases, leaving 9 bases between the germline ends. Germline values: CDR1 MNHEY, CDR2 SVGAGI. This chain's CDR3 is CASTKFPGELFF. The CDR3 DNA is TGTGCCAGCACCAAGTTCCCCGGGGAGCTGTTTTTT.

The rearrangement joins TRBV7-2 to TRBJ2-4; D remains unclear. Germline V gene lookup returns CDR1 SGHTA and CDR2 FQGNSA. With 1 base removed from V and 8 bases from J, the gap between germline ends came to 3 bases. The CDR3 spans 11 residues. This chain's CDR3 is CASSLEDIQYF. The CDR3 DNA reads TGTGCCAGCAGCTTAGAGGACATTCAGTACTTC.

The chain employs TRBV5-1 and TRBJ2-3, with TRBD1 as a possible D gene (6 bases). The V end was cut by 4 bases, the J end by 0 bases, with 9 bases between. The CDR3 is 14 residues long. Germline loops: CDR1 SGHRS, CDR2 YFSETQ. CDR3 DNA: TGCGCCAGCAGCGGGGGCATAAGCACAGATACGCAGTATTTT. It specifies CASSGGISTDTQYF.

This chain links TRBV11-2 with TRBJ1-2, with D perhaps matching TRBD1 (6 bases). The V gene's germline CDR1 is SGHAT and CDR2 FQNNGV. Trimming left V 5 bases short and J 1 base short, with 17 bases between. This CDR3 spans 16 amino acids. CDR3 amino acids: CASSRLPGHSNYGYTF. CDR3 nucleotides: TGTGCCAGCAGCCGACTCCCGGGACATAGTAACTATGGCTACACCTTC.

The chain recombines TRBV5-1 with TRBJ2-3; 10 nucleotides line up with TRBD2. CDR1 SGHRS and CDR2 YFSETQ come from the germline V gene. The V segment lost 7 bases and the J segment 2 bases; nucleotides outside the gene matches: 4. This CDR3 spans 14 amino acids. The chain's CDR3 is CASQLAGFTDTQYF. DNA of the CDR3: TGCGCCAGCCAACTAGCGGGATTCACAGATACGCAGTATTTT.